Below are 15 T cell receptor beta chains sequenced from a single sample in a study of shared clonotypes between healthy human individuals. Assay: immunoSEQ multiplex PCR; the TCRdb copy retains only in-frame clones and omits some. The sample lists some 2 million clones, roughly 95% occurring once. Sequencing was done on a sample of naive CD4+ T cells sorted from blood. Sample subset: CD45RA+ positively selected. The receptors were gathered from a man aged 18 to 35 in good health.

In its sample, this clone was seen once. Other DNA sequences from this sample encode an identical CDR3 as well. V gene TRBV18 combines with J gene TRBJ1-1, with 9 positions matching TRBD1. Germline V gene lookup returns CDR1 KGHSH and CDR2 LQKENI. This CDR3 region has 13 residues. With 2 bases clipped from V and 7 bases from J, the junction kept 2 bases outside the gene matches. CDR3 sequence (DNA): TGTGCCAGCTCACCAGGACAGGGGTTTGAAGCTTTCTTT. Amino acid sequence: CASSPGQGFEAFF.

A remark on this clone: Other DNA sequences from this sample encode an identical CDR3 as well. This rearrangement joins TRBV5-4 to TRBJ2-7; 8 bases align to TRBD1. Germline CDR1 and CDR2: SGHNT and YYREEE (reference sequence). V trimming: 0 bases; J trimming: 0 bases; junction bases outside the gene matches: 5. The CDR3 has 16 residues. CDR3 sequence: CASSLGGTGSSYEQYF. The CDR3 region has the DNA TGTGCCAGCAGCTTGGGGGGGACAGGTAGCTCCTACGAGCAGTACTTC.

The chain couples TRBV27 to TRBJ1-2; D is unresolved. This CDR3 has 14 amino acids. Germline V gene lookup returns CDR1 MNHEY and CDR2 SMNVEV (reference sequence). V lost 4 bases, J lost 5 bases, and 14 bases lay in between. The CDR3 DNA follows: TGTGCCAGCAGTTACCGGGTGGGAGGGTATGGCTACACCTTC. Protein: CASSYRVGGYGYTF.

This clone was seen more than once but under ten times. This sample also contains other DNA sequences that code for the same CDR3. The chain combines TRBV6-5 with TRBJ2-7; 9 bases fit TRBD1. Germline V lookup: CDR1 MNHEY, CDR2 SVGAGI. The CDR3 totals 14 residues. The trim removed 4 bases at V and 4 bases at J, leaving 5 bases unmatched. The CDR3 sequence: CASSLDRGPYEQYF. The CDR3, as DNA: TGTGCCAGCAGTTTGGACAGGGGACCTTACGAGCAGTACTTC.

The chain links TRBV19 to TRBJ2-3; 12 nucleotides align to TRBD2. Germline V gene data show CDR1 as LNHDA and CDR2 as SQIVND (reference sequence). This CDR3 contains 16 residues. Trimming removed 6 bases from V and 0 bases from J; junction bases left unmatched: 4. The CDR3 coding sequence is TGTGCCAGTAGCAAAACTAGCGGGAGGAGCACAGATACGCAGTATTTT. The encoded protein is CASSKTSGRSTDTQYF.

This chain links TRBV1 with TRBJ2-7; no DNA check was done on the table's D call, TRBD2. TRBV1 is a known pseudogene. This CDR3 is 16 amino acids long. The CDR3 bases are TGCACCAGCAGCCAAGGGCCGGCCGGGAGGGCCTACGAGCAGTACTTC. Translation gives CTSSQGPAGRAYEQYF.

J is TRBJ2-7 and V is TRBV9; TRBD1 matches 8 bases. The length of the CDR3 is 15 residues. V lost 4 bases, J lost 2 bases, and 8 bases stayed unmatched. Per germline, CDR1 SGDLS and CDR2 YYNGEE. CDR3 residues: CASSPYGQGPYEQYF. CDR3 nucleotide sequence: TGTGCCAGCAGCCCTTACGGACAGGGTCCCTACGAGCAGTACTTC.

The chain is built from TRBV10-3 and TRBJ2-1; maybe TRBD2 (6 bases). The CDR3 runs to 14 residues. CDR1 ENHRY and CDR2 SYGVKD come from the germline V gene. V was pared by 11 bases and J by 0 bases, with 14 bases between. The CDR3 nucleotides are TGTGCCGTTGGAGGGGCGAGCTCCTACAATGAGCAGTTCTTC. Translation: CAVGGASSYNEQFF.

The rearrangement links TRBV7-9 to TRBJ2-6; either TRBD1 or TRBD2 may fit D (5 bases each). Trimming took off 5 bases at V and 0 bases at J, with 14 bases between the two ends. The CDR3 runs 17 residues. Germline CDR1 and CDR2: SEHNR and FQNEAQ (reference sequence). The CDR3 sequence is CASSPPGRNSGANVLTF. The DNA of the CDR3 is TGTGCCAGCAGCCCTCCGGGACGGAACTCTGGGGCCAACGTCCTGACTTTC.

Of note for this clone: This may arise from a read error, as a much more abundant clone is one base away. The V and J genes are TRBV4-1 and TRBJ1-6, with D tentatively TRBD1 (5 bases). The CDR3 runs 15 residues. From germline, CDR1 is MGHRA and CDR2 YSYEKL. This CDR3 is CASSQITGVNPPLHF. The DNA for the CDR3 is TGCGCCAGCAGCCAAATAACAGGAGTTAATCCACCCCTCCACTTT.

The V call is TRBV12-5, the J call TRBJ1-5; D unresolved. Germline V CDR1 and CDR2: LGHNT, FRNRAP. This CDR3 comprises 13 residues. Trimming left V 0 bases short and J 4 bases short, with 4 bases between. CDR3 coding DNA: TGTGCTAGTGGTTTGGTTACTAATCAGCCCCAGCATTTT. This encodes CASGLVTNQPQHF.

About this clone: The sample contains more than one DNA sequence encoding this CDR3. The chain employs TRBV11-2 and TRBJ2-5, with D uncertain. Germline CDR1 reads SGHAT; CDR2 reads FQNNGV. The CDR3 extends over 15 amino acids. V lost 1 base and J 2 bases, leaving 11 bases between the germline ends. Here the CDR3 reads CASSLGPGTQETQYF. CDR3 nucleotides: TGTGCCAGCAGCTTAGGCCCGGGTACTCAAGAGACCCAGTACTTC.

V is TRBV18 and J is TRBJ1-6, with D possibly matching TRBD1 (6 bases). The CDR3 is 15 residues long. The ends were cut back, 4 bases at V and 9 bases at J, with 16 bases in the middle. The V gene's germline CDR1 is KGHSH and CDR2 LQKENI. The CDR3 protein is CASSQGGTRGSPLHF. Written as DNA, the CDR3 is TGTGCCAGCTCACAGGGGGGAACCCGGGGTTCACCCCTCCACTTT. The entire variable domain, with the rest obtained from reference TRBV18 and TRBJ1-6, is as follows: NAGVMQNPRHLVRRRGQEARLRCSPMKGHSHVYWYRQLPEEGLKFMVYLQKENIIDESGMPKERFSAEFPKEGPSILRIQQVVRGDSAAYFCASSQGGTRGSPLHFGNGTRLTVT.

CDR3 sequence (DNA): TGTGCCAGCAACCCGGGGGGGGGAGATCAGCCCCAGCATTTT. As protein: CASNPGGGDQPQHF. This chain links TRBV2 with TRBJ1-5; D may be TRBD1 (5 bases). The V and J ends lost 7 bases and 5 bases respectively, with 15 bases between them. Germline V gene sequence: CDR1 SNHLY, CDR2 FYNNEI. The CDR3 has 14 residues.

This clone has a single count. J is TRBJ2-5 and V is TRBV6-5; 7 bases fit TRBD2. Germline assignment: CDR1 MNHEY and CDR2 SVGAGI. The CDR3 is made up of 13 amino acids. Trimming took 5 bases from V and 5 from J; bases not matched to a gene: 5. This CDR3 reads CASSETSSETQYF. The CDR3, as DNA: TGTGCCAGCAGTGAGACTAGCTCGGAGACCCAGTACTTC.